The 21 T cell receptor beta chains listed next were all sequenced from one sample in a study of blood T cell repertoires in COVID-19. Using immunoSEQ multiplex PCR, the repertoire was profiled, and TCRdb retains in-frame clones only, with some absent. The repertoire holds approximately 470,000 clones, around 85% seen once, with approximately 3.4% in the top ten. Sequenced sample: peripheral blood. These TCRs come from a human donor in a cohort sampled during active COVID-19.

This clone was detected only once. The chain combines TRBV7-2 with TRBJ1-5, with TRBD1 matching over 9 bases. V shed 1 base and J 6 bases; nucleotides not matched to a gene: 4. Germline loops: CDR1 SGHTA, CDR2 FQGNSA. This CDR3 region has 15 residues. CDR3 in amino acids: CASSLGQGGVQPQHF. The CDR3 region has the DNA TGTGCCAGCAGCTTAGGACAGGGGGGCGTTCAGCCCCAGCATTTT.

V and J are TRBV3-1 (or the pseudogene TRBV3-2) and TRBJ1-4; TRBD1 might be the D (5 bases). In germline, CDR1 is LGHDT, CDR2 YNNKEL (reference sequence). Between the trimmed V and J ends, which lost 6 bases and 5 bases, there was a span of 13 bases. The CDR3 runs 14 residues. CDR3 sequence reads: CASSSRVPNEKLFF. DNA for the CDR3: TGTGCCAGCAGTAGCAGGGTCCCCAATGAAAAACTGTTTTTT.

This rearrangement joins TRBV10-2 to TRBJ1-2; unclear D gene. The germline V and J ends were trimmed by 3 bases and 4 bases, with 9 bases remaining between them. Looked up from germline, CDR1 is WSHSY and CDR2 is SAAADI. This CDR3 region has 13 residues. The CDR3: CASSESGSYGYTF. The CDR3 nucleotides are TGCGCCAGCAGTGAATCCGGGAGCTATGGCTACACCTTC.

This chain connects TRBV7-8 to TRBJ1-2; 9 positions agree with TRBD1. V lost 5 bases, J lost 2 bases, and 6 bases stayed unmatched. The germline V gene has CDR1 SGHVS and CDR2 FQNEAQ. The CDR3 has 15 amino acids. In DNA, the CDR3 is TGTGCCAGCAGCCCATCACAGGGGGCGAACTATGGCTACACCTTC. The encoded protein is CASSPSQGANYGYTF.

The chain combines TRBV5-1 with TRBJ1-1; tentatively, D is TRBD1 (5 bases). The germline CDR1 and CDR2 sequences are SGHRS and YFSETQ. Trimming removed 4 bases at V and 5 bases at J, with 15 bases between. The CDR3 is 14 residues long. The DNA for the CDR3 is TGCGCCAGCAGCCCGACGGTTAAGGGGACTGAAGCTTTCTTT. The encoded protein is CASSPTVKGTEAFF. Supplemented by reference TRBV5-1 and TRBJ1-1, the full variable domain reads KAGVTQTPRYLIKTRGQQVTLSCSPISGHRSVSWYQQTPGQGLQFLFEYFSETQRNKGNFPGRFSGRQFSNSRSEMNVSTLELGDSALYLCASSPTVKGTEAFFGQGTRLTVV.

V is TRBV7-3 and J is TRBJ2-2; possibly TRBD2 for D (6 bases). Germline lookup yields CDR1 SGHTA and CDR2 FQGTGA. The CDR3 is 16 amino acids. V lost 2 bases and J 0 bases, leaving 10 bases between the germline ends. The CDR3 nucleotides read TGTGCCAGCAGCTTAGTCGGCGGGGCGAACACCGGGGAGCTGTTTTTT. Its protein product is CASSLVGGANTGELFF.

This rearrangement joins TRBV19 to TRBJ2-2; 7 nucleotides agree with TRBD1. CDR3 length: 15 residues. The germline V gene has CDR1 LNHDA and CDR2 SQIVND (reference sequence). V lost 4 bases, J lost 4 bases, and 6 bases stayed unmatched. Here the CDR3 reads CASSTRTGGTGELFF. CDR3 bases: TGTGCCAGTAGTACCAGGACAGGCGGCACCGGGGAGCTGTTTTTT.

This clone was picked up a small number of times. V usage is TRBV14 and J usage is TRBJ2-5; 8 bases agree with TRBD2. CDR1 is SGHDN and CDR2 is FVKESK in the germline V gene. This CDR3 spans 17 amino acids. The V and J ends lost 6 bases and 1 base, in that order; junction bases with no gene match: 13. DNA for the CDR3: TGTGCCAGCAGGAGGCTAGCGGGTGCAGAATCCCAAGAGACCCAGTACTTC. Translated: CASRRLAGAESQETQYF.

The chain employs TRBV9 and TRBJ2-7, with TRBD2 matching over 11 bases. Trimming at V came to 4 bases and at J to 4 bases, leaving 7 bases not matched to a gene. This CDR3 has 15 residues. The V gene's germline CDR1 is SGDLS and CDR2 YYNGEE. The CDR3 sequence is CASSSHPSGRYEQYF. The CDR3 bases are TGTGCCAGCAGCTCCCACCCTAGCGGGAGGTACGAGCAGTACTTC. The whole variable domain, filled in from reference TRBV9 and TRBJ2-7, reads DSGVTQTPKHLITATGQRVTLRCSPRSGDLSVYWYQQSLDQGLQFLIQYYNGEERAKGNILERFSAQQFPDLHSELNLSSLELGDSALYFCASSSHPSGRYEQYFGPGTRLTVT.

This CDR3 is CASSPLAGRNTGELFF. CDR3 DNA sequence: TGTGCCAGCAGCCCACTAGCGGGACGAAACACCGGGGAGCTGTTTTTT. The rearrangement links TRBV7-6 to TRBJ2-2; 10 bases fit TRBD2. Germline-derived CDR1 and CDR2 are SGHVS and FNYEAQ. Trimming cost V 5 bases and J 2 bases; bases outside gene matches: 5. CDR3 length: 16 amino acids. The variable domain in full, completed from reference TRBV7-6 and TRBJ2-2, reads GAGVSQSPRYKVTKRGQDVALRCDPISGHVSLYWYRQALGQGPEFLTYFNYEAQQDKSGLPNDRFSAERPEGSISTLTIQRTEQRDSAMYRCASSPLAGRNTGELFFGEGSRLTVL.

J is TRBJ1-1 and V is TRBV6-6; D is perhaps TRBD1 (6 bases). V was trimmed by 5 bases and J by 3 bases, leaving 16 bases between them. CDR1 and CDR2 (germline): MNHNY, SVGAGI (reference sequence). The CDR3 totals 15 residues. As DNA, the CDR3 is TGTGCCAGCAGTATACAGGGTTTTAGGTACACTGAAGCTTTCTTT. Its translation is CASSIQGFRYTEAFF.

The V and J genes are TRBV19 and TRBJ1-1, with D uncertain. The V gene lost 2 bases and the J gene lost 2 bases, with 12 bases spanning the gap. Looked up from germline, CDR1 is LNHDA and CDR2 is SQIVND (reference sequence). CDR3 length: 15 amino acids. CDR3 in amino acids: CASSINSGPNTEAFF. As DNA, the CDR3 is TGTGCCAGTAGTATAAATTCCGGTCCAAACACTGAAGCTTTCTTT.

The V gene is TRBV9, the J gene TRBJ1-4; possible D gene TRBD1, 6 bases. Trimming took off 2 bases at V and 7 bases at J, with 12 bases between the two ends. This CDR3 is 14 amino acids long. The germline V gene encodes CDR1 SGDLS and CDR2 YYNGEE. The CDR3 spells CASSVTGLGEKLFF. DNA for the CDR3: TGTGCCAGCAGCGTCACAGGGTTGGGTGAAAAACTGTTTTTT.

The V and J genes are TRBV7-9 and TRBJ2-7; D is unclear. The V and J ends lost 1 base and 3 bases respectively, with 10 bases between them. The CDR3 runs to 14 residues. Germline V gene sequence: CDR1 SEHNR, CDR2 FQNEAQ (reference sequence). The CDR3 DNA follows: TGTGCCAGCAGCTTAGAAATGTCCTACTACGAGCAGTACTTC. The encoded protein is CASSLEMSYYEQYF.

The chain carries TRBV7-2 and TRBJ2-1; TRBD2 matches at 15 bases. This CDR3 is built from 18 residues. Germline V gene data show CDR1 as SGHTA and CDR2 as FQGNSA. J was trimmed by 7 bases and V by 5 bases; bases with no gene match: 12. In DNA form, the CDR3 reads TGTGCCAGCAGCCCACCGGGACTAGCGGGAGGATTGGGTAATGAGCAGTTCTTC. This sequence encodes CASSPPGLAGGLGNEQFF.

This rearrangement joins TRBV2 to TRBJ2-3; 11 nucleotides match TRBD2. The CDR3 totals 16 residues. With V trimmed by 6 bases and J by 6 bases, 11 bases remained unmatched. Per germline, CDR1 SNHLY and CDR2 FYNNEI. CDR3 amino acids: CASRELAGATGDTQYF. The CDR3 bases are TGTGCCAGCAGAGAACTAGCGGGAGCCACGGGGGATACGCAGTATTTT. Full variable domain (remainder filled in from reference TRBV2 and TRBJ2-3): EPEVTQTPSHQVTQMGQEVILRCVPISNHLYFYWYRQILGQKVEFLVSFYNNEISEKSEIFDDQFSVERPDGSNFTLKIRSTKLEDSAMYFCASRELAGATGDTQYFGPGTRLTVL.

The chain carries TRBV11-2 and TRBJ2-3, with 9 positions matching TRBD2. Germline V CDR1 and CDR2: SGHAT, FQNNGV. V dropped 4 bases and J dropped 3; count of bases not matched to a gene: 8. The CDR3 is made up of 16 amino acids. The CDR3 nucleotides read TGTGCCAGCAGCTCGCGCACGGGACTAGCAACAGATACGCAGTATTTT. This sequence encodes CASSSRTGLATDTQYF. The entire variable domain, with the rest obtained from reference TRBV11-2 and TRBJ2-3, is as follows: EAGVAQSPRYKIIEKRQSVAFWCNPISGHATLYWYQQILGQGPKLLIQFQNNGVVDDSQLPKDRFSAERLKGVDSTLKIQPAKLEDSAVYLCASSSRTGLATDTQYFGPGTRLTVL.

The V and J genes are TRBV7-9 and TRBJ2-5; 7 nucleotides line up with TRBD2. Looked up from germline, CDR1 is SEHNR and CDR2 is FQNEAQ (reference sequence). Losses at the gene ends were 2 bases for V and 3 bases for J; bases not matched to a gene: 6. The CDR3 is 15 residues long. The CDR3 reads CASSLLAELKETQYF. DNA for the CDR3: TGTGCCAGCAGCTTACTAGCGGAGCTAAAAGAGACCCAGTACTTC. The whole variable domain, remainder taken from reference TRBV7-9 and TRBJ2-5, is DTGVSQNPRHKITKRGQNVTFRCDPISEHNRLYWYRQTLGQGPEFLTYFQNEAQLEKSRLLSDRFSAERPKGSFSTLEIQRTEQGDSAMYLCASSLLAELKETQYFGPGTRLLVL.

The J gene is TRBJ2-7, the V gene TRBV3-1 (or the pseudogene TRBV3-2); 11 bases agree with TRBD2. V was clipped by 0 bases and J by 2 bases; unmatched bases: 3. The CDR3 runs 16 residues. CDR1 and CDR2 (germline): LGHDT, YNNKEL (reference sequence). The CDR3 is CASSQDLAGGPYEQYF. DNA of the CDR3: TGTGCCAGCAGCCAAGATCTAGCGGGAGGCCCCTACGAGCAGTACTTC.

This rearrangement joins TRBV30 to TRBJ2-3; no reliable D call. The germline V gene encodes CDR1 GTSNPN and CDR2 SVGIG (reference sequence). V was shortened by 2 bases and J by 3 bases, with 12 bases between the two germline ends. The CDR3 consists of 14 residues. As DNA, the CDR3 is TGTGCCTGGAGTCGCGCGCTAAGTACAGATACGCAGTATTTT. It yields the protein CAWSRALSTDTQYF.

The chain couples TRBV19 to TRBJ2-7, with 9 bases matching TRBD2. Germline V lookup: CDR1 LNHDA, CDR2 SQIVND (reference sequence). V lost 4 bases to trimming and J lost 2 bases; unmatched junction nucleotides: 3. CDR3 length: 14 residues. CDR3 nucleotides: TGTGCCAGTAGTAGTAGCGGGGGACCCTACGAGCAGTACTTC. Protein sequence: CASSSSGGPYEQYF.